One and the same sample provided the 8 T cell receptor beta chains below, sequenced in a study of CD8+ T cells in alopecia areata. cDNA serving as the sequencing template came from extracted, reverse transcribed RNA. Repertoires were generated with immunoSEQ multiplex PCR, while TCRdb's copy carries only in-frame clones and drops some. The sample lists more than 95,000 clones, around 60% occurring once. The sequencing input was CD4+ T cells sorted from blood. The receptor set was obtained from a human donor in good health.

This clone was counted between two and nine times. The genes are TRBV29-1 and TRBJ2-5, with TRBD2 matching over 10 bases. The V segment lost 3 bases and the J segment 4 bases; nucleotides outside the gene matches: 2. The CDR3 has 13 residues. Germline V lookup: CDR1 SQVTM, CDR2 ANQGSEA. The CDR3 sequence is CSVDSGGAETQYF. The DNA for the CDR3 is TGCAGCGTTGACAGCGGGGGGGCAGAGACCCAGTACTTC.

V gene TRBV25-1 combines with J gene TRBJ2-5, with 7 bases lining up with TRBD1. Germline V gene lookup returns CDR1 MGHDK and CDR2 SYGVNS. The V gene end was trimmed by 3 bases and the J gene end by 1 base; junction bases not matched to a gene: 2. CDR3 size: 14 residues. The CDR3 nucleotides are TGTGCCAGCAGTGAGACAGGGCCCCAAGAGACCCAGTACTTC. This gives the protein CASSETGPQETQYF.

The chain links TRBV7-9 to TRBJ2-4; perhaps TRBD1 as D (6 bases). Trimming pared 3 bases from V and 4 bases from J, leaving 16 bases between. The CDR3 totals 16 residues. Germline-derived CDR1 and CDR2 are SEHNR and FQNEAQ (reference sequence). The CDR3 here is CASSFTSGDLKNIQYF. CDR3 in DNA: TGTGCCAGCAGCTTTACGTCAGGGGACCTAAAAAACATTCAGTACTTC.

CDR3 DNA: TGTGCCAGCAGCCTGGGGACTAGCGGGGGGACTACGCAGTATTTT. Protein sequence: CASSLGTSGGTTQYF. V gene TRBV7-2 combines with J gene TRBJ2-3; 15 bases align to TRBD2. Per germline, CDR1 SGHTA and CDR2 FQGNSA. V gave up 5 bases and J gave up 8 bases; unmatched junction bases: 5. This CDR3 has 15 residues.

The chain has TRBV29-1 and TRBJ2-5, with D possibly being TRBD2 (5 bases). CDR3 length: 13 amino acids. CDR1 SQVTM and CDR2 ANQGSEA come from the germline V gene. Trimming stripped 5 bases from V and 2 bases from J, with 12 bases between. CDR3 DNA: TGCAGCGTTACCCAGTGGACTCAAGAGACCCAGTACTTC. As protein: CSVTQWTQETQYF. The full variable domain, in which reference TRBV29-1 and TRBJ2-5 provide the parts outside the CDR3, is SAVISQKPSRDICQRGTSLTIQCQVDSQVTMMFWYRQQPGQSLTLIATANQGSEATYESGFVIDKFPISRPNLTFSTLTVSNMSPEDSSIYLCSVTQWTQETQYFGPGTRLLVL.

This clone was detected only once. The chain links TRBV2 to TRBJ2-2; 8 bases align to TRBD2. With 7 bases clipped from V and 3 bases from J, the junction kept 10 bases outside the gene matches. The CDR3 is 16 amino acids. CDR1 and CDR2 (germline): SNHLY, FYNNEI. The CDR3 region is CASTPGTRFYTGELFF. CDR3 DNA: TGTGCCAGCACCCCCGGGACTAGGTTTTACACCGGGGAGCTGTTTTTT. Filled out from reference TRBV2 and TRBJ2-2, the complete variable domain reads EPEVTQTPSHQVTQMGQEVILRCVPISNHLYFYWYRQILGQKVEFLVSFYNNEISEKSEIFDDQFSVERPDGSNFTLKIRSTKLEDSAMYFCASTPGTRFYTGELFFGEGSRLTVL.

This clone was seen a handful of times. V gene TRBV19 combines with J gene TRBJ1-1; possibly TRBD1 for D (5 bases). The CDR3 covers 18 residues. Germline assignment: CDR1 LNHDA and CDR2 SQIVND (reference sequence). V gave up 3 bases and J gave up 1 base, with 21 bases separating them. CDR3 bases: TGTGCCAGTAGTATGTGGCGAGGGACCCGAGGGGCGAACACTGAAGCTTTCTTT. Translating gives CASSMWRGTRGANTEAFF.

This clone was picked up a small number of times. V usage is TRBV7-2 and J usage is TRBJ2-3; D possibly matches TRBD1 or TRBD2 (6 bases each). With 6 bases removed from V and 4 bases from J, the gap between germline ends came to 14 bases. This CDR3 contains 14 residues. CDR1 is SGHTA and CDR2 is FQGNSA in the germline V gene. This CDR3 is CASSPTGGPDTQYF. In DNA, the CDR3 is TGTGCCAGCAGTCCGACAGGAGGGCCAGATACGCAGTATTTT.